Sequencing of this TCR beta chain was carried out in a study of blood T cell repertoires in COVID-19 (dated by TCRdb to the early 2020s). With regard to the full study: Samples from collaborators originated in the United States, Italy and Spain and spanned both the acute and convalescent phases of COVID-19. The material from the prospective study consisted of cDNA or gDNA derived from T cells, B-cell-depleted T cells, or PBMCs. Subjects who had been exposed to COVID-19, were actively infected with it, or had recovered from it provided the deeply sampled blood TCRbeta repertoires that made up the dataset. The repertoires were made available in a free public database intended to serve as a resource for research on the immune response to SARS-CoV-2. The samples were drawn from the first 160 participants of the ongoing ImmuneRACE study and from 950 to 1,500 subjects provided by 6 global collaborators. Sample metadata almost always included a de-identified subject ID, COVID-19 status, age in years and sex. Where available, HLA class I and class II types were taken from metadata supplied by the sample provider and were not determined by assay-based typing.

Each collaborating institution followed its own protocols to collect whole blood in K2EDTA tubes. For TCRbeta analysis, collaborators shipped samples as frozen whole blood, isolated PBMCs, or DNA extracted from either of those sample types. TCRbeta CDR3 regions were amplified from genomic DNA using the immunoSEQ Assay, a bias-controlled multiplex PCR. The study's own analysis went as follows. Nucleated cell counts per sample were estimated from amplification of reference gene primers within the assay. To quantify the absolute abundance of each unique TCRbeta CDR3 rearrangement, sequence reads were collapsed and filtered. For each sample, productive Simpson clonality was calculated as the square root of Simpson's diversity index across productive rearrangements. As stored in TCRdb, this immuneACCESS dataset retains in-frame rearrangements with V and J assigned. A fraction of the clones does not appear; measured against another copy, unresolved V genes explain less than half of the discrepancy, and the remainder lacks a known reason. V, J and clone size are taken as reported in that table, and D and trimming were inferred from the DNA itself. This sample has 100,000 to 150,000 clones in its table, and approximately 80% of those were observed once. Jointly, the top ten make up 12% of the sample.

CDR1 and CDR2 are drawn from the germline V gene (reference sequence): LNHDA, SQIVND. The CDR3 numbers 13 residues from cysteine through phenylalanine. The CDR3 DNA has 39 bases and is translated from base 1. Between the V and J ends, shortened by 7 bases and 6 bases respectively, the junction contains 13 bases. A few counts support this clone. This receptor's antigen is unknown. No much larger clonotype is one base removed from it; base qualities were not supplied. Results the study describes overall, beyond this receptor: The quantity of clinical and demographic metadata differed by source and by participant and was supplied without curation.

This receptor was obtained from a woman in her sixties with acute or convalescent COVID-19. This receptor chain uses TRBV19 and TRBJ1-5, with a weak D call of TRBD1 (6 bases match). The source material was peripheral blood. For the CDR3, the sequence is CASTLQGFQPQHF. The sequence in DNA is TGTGCCAGTACCCTACAGGGTTTTCAGCCCCAGCATTTT. When the CDR3 is completed using the reference TRBV19 and TRBJ1-5 genes on either side, the full variable domain is DGGITQSPKYLFRKEGQNVTLSCEQNLNHDAMYWYRQDPGQGLRLIYYSQIVNDFQKGDIAEGYSVSREKKESFPLTVTSAQKNPTAFYLCASTLQGFQPQHFGDGTRLSIL.